This T cell receptor beta chain was profiled in a study of CD8+ T cells in alopecia areata. For the study at large: In an open-label trial, patients got 5 to 10 mg tofacitinib twice daily.

This clone showed up just a few times. Its antigen is as yet unknown. Study findings and constraints: Besides other cells, scalp samples also yield sequences of resident alphabeta T cells from normal skin. Scalp clonality and expanded CD8+ clones among the top 100 fell significantly with tofacitinib. Many expanded lesional clones persisted in scalp and blood during tofacitinib.

Trimming cost V 8 bases and J 3 bases; bases outside gene matches: 3. The CDR3 contains 12 residues. Germline V lookup: CDR1 LNHDA, CDR2 SQIVND (reference sequence). cDNA prepared by RNA extraction and subsequent reverse transcription served as the template for sequencing. TCRdb keeps only in-frame clones here, not all; method: immunoSEQ multiplex PCR. The sample holds under 250,000 clones, 66% seen once. Treatment given: oral pan-JAK inhibitor, 5-10 mg twice daily. The specimen was CD4+ T cells sorted from blood, collected around week 44, from a patient treated with tofacitinib. V gene TRBV19 combines with J gene TRBJ1-1, with 7 bases aligning to TRBD1. This clonotype was sampled from a human donor with alopecia areata. The CDR3 spells CASSGQYTEAFF. The CDR3 DNA reads TGTGCCAGTTCGGGACAGTACACTGAAGCTTTCTTT.